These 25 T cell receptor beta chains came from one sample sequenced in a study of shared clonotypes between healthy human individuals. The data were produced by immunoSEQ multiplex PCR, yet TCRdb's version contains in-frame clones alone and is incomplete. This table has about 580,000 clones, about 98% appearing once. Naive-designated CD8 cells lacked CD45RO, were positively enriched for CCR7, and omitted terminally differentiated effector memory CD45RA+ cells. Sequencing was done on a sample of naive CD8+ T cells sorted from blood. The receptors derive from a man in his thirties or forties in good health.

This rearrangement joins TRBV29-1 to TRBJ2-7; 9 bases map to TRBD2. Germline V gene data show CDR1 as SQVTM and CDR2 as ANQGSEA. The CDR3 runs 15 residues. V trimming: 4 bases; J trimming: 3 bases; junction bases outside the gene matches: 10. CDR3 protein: CSVGGVTSGNYEQYF. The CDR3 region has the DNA TGCAGCGTTGGGGGGGTGACTAGCGGAAACTACGAGCAGTACTTC.

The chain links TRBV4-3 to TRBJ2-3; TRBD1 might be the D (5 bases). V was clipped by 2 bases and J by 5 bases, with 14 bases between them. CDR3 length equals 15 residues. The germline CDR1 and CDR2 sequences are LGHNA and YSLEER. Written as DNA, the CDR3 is TGCGCCAGCAGCCAATTCTGGCAGGGCAAAGATACGCAGTATTTT. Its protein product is CASSQFWQGKDTQYF.

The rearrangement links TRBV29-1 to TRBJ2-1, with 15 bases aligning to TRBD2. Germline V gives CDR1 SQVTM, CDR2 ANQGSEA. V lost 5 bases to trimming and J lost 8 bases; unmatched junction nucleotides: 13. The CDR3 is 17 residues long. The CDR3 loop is CSVWTSGRAESIYEQFF. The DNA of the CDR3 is TGCAGCGTTTGGACTAGCGGGAGGGCAGAATCAATCTATGAGCAGTTCTTC.

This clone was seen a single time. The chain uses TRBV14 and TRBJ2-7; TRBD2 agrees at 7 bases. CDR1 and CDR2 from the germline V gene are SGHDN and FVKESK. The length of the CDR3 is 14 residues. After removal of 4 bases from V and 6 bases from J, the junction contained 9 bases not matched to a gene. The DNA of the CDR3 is TGTGCCAGCAGCCTGGCGGGAGTTCAGTCCGAGCAGTACTTC. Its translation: CASSLAGVQSEQYF.

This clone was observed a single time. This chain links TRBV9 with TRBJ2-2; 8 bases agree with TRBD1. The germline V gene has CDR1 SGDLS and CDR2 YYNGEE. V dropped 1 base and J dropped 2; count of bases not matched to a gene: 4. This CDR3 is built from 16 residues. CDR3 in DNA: TGTGCCAGCAGCGTACGGACAGGGCGAAACACCGGGGAGCTGTTTTTT. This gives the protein CASSVRTGRNTGELFF.

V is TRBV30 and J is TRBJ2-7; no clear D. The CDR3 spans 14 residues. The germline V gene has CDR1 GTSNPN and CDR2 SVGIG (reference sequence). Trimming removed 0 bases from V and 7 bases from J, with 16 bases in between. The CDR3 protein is CAWSVGENPKEQYF. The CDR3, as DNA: TGTGCCTGGAGTGTTGGGGAAAACCCTAAGGAGCAGTACTTC.

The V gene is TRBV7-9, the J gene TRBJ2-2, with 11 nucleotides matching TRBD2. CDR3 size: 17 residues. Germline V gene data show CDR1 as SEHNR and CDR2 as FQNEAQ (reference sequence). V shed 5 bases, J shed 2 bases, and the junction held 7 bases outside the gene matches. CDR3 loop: CASSTLTSGINTGELFF. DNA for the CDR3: TGTGCCAGCAGCACCTTGACTAGCGGGATAAACACCGGGGAGCTGTTTTTT.

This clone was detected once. The CDR3 DNA reads as TGCAGCGTAAAAAGGGAGGGCCCGAACACTGAAGCTTTCTTT. Translated: CSVKREGPNTEAFF. The genes are TRBV29-1 and TRBJ1-1; D remains unclear. V lost 6 bases, J lost 1 base, and 15 bases lay in between. The CDR3 sequence is 14 residues long. In germline, CDR1 is SQVTM, CDR2 ANQGSEA.

CDR3 nucleotide sequence: TGTGCCAGCAGCCTTACCCCAGCGGGAAGCGAGCAGTTCTTC. Translated, it gives CASSLTPAGSEQFF. The genes are TRBV9 and TRBJ2-1, with TRBD2 identical over 7 bases. Trimming removed 4 bases from V and 10 bases from J; junction bases left unmatched: 11. CDR1 SGDLS and CDR2 YYNGEE come from the germline V gene. CDR3 length: 14 residues. Drawing the rest from reference TRBV9 and TRBJ2-1, the complete variable domain is DSGVTQTPKHLITATGQRVTLRCSPRSGDLSVYWYQQSLDQGLQFLIQYYNGEERAKGNILERFSAQQFPDLHSELNLSSLELGDSALYFCASSLTPAGSEQFFGPGTRLTVL.

CDR3 in amino acids: CASSFIGGYEQYF. CDR3 coding DNA: TGTGCCAGCAGCTTTATCGGGGGCTACGAGCAGTACTTC. This chain joins TRBV5-4 and TRBJ2-7; D possibly corresponds to TRBD2 (6 bases). Germline V lookup: CDR1 SGHNT, CDR2 YYREEE (reference sequence). V was shortened by 2 bases and J by 3 bases, with 9 bases between the two germline ends. The length of the CDR3 is 13 residues. Full variable domain (missing parts from reference TRBV5-4 and TRBJ2-7): ETGVTQSPTHLIKTRGQQVTLRCSSQSGHNTVSWYQQALGQGPQFIFQYYREEENGRGNFPPRFSGLQFPNYSSELNVNALELDDSALYLCASSFIGGYEQYFGPGTRLTVT.

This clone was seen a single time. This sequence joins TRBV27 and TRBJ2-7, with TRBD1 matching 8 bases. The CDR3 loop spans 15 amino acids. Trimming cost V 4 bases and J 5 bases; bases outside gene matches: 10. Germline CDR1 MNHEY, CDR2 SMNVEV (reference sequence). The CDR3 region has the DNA TGTGCCAGCAGTTCGTTTGTAGGACAGGGAAACGAGCAGTACTTC. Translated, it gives CASSSFVGQGNEQYF.

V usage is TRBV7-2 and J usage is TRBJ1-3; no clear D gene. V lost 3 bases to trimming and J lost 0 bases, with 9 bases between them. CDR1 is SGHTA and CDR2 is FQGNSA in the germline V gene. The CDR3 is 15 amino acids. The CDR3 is CASSFYIDSGNTIYF. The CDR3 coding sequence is TGTGCCAGCAGCTTTTACATCGACTCTGGAAACACCATATATTTT. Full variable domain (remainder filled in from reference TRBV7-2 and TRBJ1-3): GAGVSQSPSNKVTEKGKDVELRCDPISGHTALYWYRQSLGQGLEFLIYFQGNSAPDKSGLPSDRFSAERTGGSVSTLTIQRTQQEDSAVYLCASSFYIDSGNTIYFGEGSWLTVV.

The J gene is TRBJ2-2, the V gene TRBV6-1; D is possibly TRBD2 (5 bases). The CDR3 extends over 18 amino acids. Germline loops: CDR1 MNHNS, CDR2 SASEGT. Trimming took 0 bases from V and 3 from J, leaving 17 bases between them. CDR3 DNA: TGTGCCAGCAGTGAAGCGGCGGTTCTACAAGCGGACACCGGGGAGCTGTTTTTT. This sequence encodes CASSEAAVLQADTGELFF.

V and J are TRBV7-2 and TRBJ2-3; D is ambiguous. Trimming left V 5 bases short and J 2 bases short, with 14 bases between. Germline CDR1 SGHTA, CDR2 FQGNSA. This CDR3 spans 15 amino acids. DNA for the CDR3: TGTGCCAGCAGCCTAGGAACAGCGTTCACAGATACGCAGTATTTT. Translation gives CASSLGTAFTDTQYF.

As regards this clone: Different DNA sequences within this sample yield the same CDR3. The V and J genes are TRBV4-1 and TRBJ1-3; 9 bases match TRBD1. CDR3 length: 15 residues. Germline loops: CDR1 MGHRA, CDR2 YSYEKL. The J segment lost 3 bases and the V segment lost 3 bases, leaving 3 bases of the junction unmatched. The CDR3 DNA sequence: TGCGCCAGCAGCCAGGGACAGGGTAGTGGAAACACCATATATTTT. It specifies CASSQGQGSGNTIYF.

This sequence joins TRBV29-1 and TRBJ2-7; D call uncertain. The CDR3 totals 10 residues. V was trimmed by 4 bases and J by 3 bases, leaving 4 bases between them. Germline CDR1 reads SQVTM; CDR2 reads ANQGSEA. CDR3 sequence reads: CSVVDYEQYF. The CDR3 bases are TGCAGCGTTGTGGACTACGAGCAGTACTTC.

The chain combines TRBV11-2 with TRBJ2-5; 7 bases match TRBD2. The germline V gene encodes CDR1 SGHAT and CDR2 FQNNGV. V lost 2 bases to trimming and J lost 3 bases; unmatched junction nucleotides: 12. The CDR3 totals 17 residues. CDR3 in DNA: TGTGCCAGCAGCTTAAATCCCCTAGCGGAACGAAAAGAGACCCAGTACTTC. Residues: CASSLNPLAERKETQYF.

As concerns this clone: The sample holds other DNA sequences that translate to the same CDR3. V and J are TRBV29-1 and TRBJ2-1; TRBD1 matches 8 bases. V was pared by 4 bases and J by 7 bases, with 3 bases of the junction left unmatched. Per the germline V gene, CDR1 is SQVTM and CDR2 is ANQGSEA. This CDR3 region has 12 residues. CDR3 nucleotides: TGCAGCGTTGGCCGACAGGGGAATGAGCAGTTCTTC. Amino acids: CSVGRQGNEQFF.

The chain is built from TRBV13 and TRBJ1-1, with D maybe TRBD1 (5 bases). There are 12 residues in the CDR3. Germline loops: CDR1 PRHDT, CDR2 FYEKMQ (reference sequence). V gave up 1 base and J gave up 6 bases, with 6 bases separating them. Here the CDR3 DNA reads TGTGCCAGCAGCTTAGAGGGGCCTGAAGCTTTCTTT. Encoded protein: CASSLEGPEAFF. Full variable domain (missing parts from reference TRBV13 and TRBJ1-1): AAGVIQSPRHLIKEKRETATLKCYPIPRHDTVYWYQQGPGQDPQFLISFYEKMQSDKGSIPDRFSAQQFSDYHSELNMSSLELGDSALYFCASSLEGPEAFFGQGTRLTVV.

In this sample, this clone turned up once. CDR3 bases: TGTGCCAGCAGCCCCGAAGGGGTCGGGTACTACGAGCAGTACTTC. Amino acid sequence: CASSPEGVGYYEQYF. The chain combines TRBV9 with TRBJ2-7; perhaps TRBD1 as D (5 bases). The CDR3 loop spans 15 amino acids. Germline assignment: CDR1 SGDLS and CDR2 YYNGEE. The V gene lost 4 bases and the J gene lost 3 bases, with 17 bases spanning the gap.

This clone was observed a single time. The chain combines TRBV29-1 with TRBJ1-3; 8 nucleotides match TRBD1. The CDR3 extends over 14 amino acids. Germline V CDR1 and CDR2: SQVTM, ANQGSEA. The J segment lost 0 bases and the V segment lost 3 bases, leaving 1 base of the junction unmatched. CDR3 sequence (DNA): TGCAGCGTTGACACAGGGGGCTCTGGAAACACCATATATTTT. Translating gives CSVDTGGSGNTIYF.

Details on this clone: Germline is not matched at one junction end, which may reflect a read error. DNA of the CDR3: TGCAGCGTGGAAGAACCGGGCCAAAAGGAGCGGTACGAGCAGTACTTC. It encodes CSVEEPGQKERYEQYF. The chain has TRBV29-1 and TRBJ2-7, with D perhaps matching TRBD2 (5 bases). Germline V CDR1 and CDR2: SQVTM, ANQGSEA. This CDR3 has 16 residues.

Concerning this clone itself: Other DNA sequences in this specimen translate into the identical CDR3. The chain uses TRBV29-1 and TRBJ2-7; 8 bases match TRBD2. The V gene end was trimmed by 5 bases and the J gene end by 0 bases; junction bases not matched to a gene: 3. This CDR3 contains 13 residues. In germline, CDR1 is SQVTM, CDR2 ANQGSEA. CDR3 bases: TGCAGCGTTACTAGCGGATCCTCCTACGAGCAGTACTTC. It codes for CSVTSGSSYEQYF.

In nucleotides, the CDR3 is TGTGCCAGCAGTTTTAAGGGGTCCTACGAGCAGTACTTC. Protein sequence: CASSFKGSYEQYF. The rearrangement links TRBV27 to TRBJ2-7; a possible D gene is TRBD1 (5 bases). Germline V CDR1 and CDR2: MNHEY, SMNVEV (reference sequence). V lost 3 bases, J lost 1 base, and 7 bases lay in between. There are 13 residues in the CDR3.

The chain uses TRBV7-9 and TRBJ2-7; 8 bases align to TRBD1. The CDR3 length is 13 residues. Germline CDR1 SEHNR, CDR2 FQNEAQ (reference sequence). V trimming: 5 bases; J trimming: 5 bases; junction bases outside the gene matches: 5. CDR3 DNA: TGTGCCAGCAGCCGCCCAGGGGGCCACGAGCAGTACTTC. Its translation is CASSRPGGHEQYF.